The TCR beta chain under discussion was sequenced for a study of T cell responses to AZD1222 COVID-19 vaccine. The CDR3 spans 13 residues. Germline V gene data show CDR1 as MNHEY and CDR2 as SVGAGI. The V end lost 10 bases, the J end lost 0 bases, and 7 bases lay between the germline ends. Of note for this clone: What it binds is not known.

Using immunoSEQ multiplex PCR, the repertoire was profiled, and TCRdb retains in-frame clones only, with some absent. The table lists roughly 150,000 clones, under 95% of them singletons. Whole-study results and caveats: Reportedly, close to half of spike-specific TCRs are directed against unmutated variant regions.

Sequenced material: peripheral blood, taken on day 0 of AZD1222 vaccination. The chain recombines TRBV6-5 with TRBJ2-6; the D gene is possibly TRBD1 (5 bases). The clonotype was recovered from an adult in good health. The CDR3 protein is CAIDSSGANVLTF. The CDR3 region has the DNA TGTGCCATCGACAGCTCTGGGGCCAACGTCCTGACTTTC.